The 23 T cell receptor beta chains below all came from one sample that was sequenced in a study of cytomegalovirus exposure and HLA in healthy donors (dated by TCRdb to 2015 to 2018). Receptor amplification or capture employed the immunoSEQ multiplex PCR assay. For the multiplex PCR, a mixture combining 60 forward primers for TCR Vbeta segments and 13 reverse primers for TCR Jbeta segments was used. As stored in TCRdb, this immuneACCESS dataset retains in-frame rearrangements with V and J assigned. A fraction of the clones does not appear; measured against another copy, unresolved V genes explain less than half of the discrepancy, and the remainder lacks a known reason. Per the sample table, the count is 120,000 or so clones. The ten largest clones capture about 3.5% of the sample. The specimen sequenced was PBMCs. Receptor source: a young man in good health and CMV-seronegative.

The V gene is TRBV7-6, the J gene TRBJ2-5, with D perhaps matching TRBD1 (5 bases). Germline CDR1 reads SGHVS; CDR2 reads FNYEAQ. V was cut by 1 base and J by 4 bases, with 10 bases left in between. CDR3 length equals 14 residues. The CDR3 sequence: CASSLDRRGETQYF. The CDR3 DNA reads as TGTGCCAGCAGCTTAGACAGGCGCGGAGAGACCCAGTACTTC.

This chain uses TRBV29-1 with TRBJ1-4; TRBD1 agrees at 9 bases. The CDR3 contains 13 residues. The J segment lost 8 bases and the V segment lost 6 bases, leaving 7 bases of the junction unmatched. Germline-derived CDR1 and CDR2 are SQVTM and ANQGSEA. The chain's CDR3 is CSVASGTGEKLFF. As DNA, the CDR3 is TGCAGCGTCGCGAGCGGGACAGGGGAAAAACTGTTTTTT.

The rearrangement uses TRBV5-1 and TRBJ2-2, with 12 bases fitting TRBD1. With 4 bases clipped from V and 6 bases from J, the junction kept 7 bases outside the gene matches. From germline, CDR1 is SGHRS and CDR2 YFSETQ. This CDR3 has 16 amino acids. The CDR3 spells CASSTGTGGLSGELFF. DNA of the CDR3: TGCGCCAGCAGCACAGGGACAGGGGGCTTGTCCGGGGAGCTGTTTTTT.

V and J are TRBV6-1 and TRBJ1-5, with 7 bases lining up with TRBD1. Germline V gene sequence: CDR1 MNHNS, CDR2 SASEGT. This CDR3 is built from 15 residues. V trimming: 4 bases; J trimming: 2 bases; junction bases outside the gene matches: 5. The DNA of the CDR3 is TGTGCCAGCAGTGGACAGGGTAGGGGCAATCAGCCCCAGCATTTT. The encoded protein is CASSGQGRGNQPQHF.

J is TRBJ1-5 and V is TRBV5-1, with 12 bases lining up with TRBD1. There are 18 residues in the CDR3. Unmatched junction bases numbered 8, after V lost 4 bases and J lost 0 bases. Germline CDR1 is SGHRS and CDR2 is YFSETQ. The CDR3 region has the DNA TGCGCCAGCAGCCCCGGGACAGGGGGCGGCTATAGCAATCAGCCCCAGCATTTT. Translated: CASSPGTGGGYSNQPQHF.

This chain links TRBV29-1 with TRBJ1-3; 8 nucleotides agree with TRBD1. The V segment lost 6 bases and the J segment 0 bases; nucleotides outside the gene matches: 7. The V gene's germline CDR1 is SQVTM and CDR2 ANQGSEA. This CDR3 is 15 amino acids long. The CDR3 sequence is CSVVRDRFSGNTIYF. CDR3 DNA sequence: TGCAGCGTCGTCCGGGACAGGTTCTCTGGAAACACCATATATTTT.

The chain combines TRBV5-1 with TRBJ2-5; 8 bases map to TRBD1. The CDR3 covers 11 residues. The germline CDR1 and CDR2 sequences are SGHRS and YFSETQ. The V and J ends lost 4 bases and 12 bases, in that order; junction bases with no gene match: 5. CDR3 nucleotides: TGCGCCAGCAGCCTGGACAGGGTTAAGTACTTC. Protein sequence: CASSLDRVKYF.

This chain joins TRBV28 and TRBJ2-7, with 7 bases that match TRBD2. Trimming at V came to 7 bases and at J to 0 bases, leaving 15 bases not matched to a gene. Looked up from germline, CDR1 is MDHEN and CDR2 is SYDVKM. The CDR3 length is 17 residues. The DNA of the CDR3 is TGTGCCAGCAACGGCGTGGCTAGCGGATTGTTCTCCTACGAGCAGTACTTC. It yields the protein CASNGVASGLFSYEQYF. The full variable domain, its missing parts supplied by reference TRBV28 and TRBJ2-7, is DVKVTQSSRYLVKRTGEKVFLECVQDMDHENMFWYRQDPGLGLRLIYFSYDVKMKEKGDIPEGYSVSREKKERFSLILESASTNQTSMYLCASNGVASGLFSYEQYFGPGTRLTVT.

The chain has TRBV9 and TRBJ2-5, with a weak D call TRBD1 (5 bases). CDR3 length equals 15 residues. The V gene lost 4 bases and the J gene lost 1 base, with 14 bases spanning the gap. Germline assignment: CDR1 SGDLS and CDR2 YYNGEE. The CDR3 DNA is TGTGCCAGCAGCTCCCGGTGGCAGGGCCAAGAGACCCAGTACTTC. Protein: CASSSRWQGQETQYF.

This chain's CDR3 is CASRRTSGSPNEQFF. DNA of the CDR3: TGTGCCAGTAGGCGGACTAGCGGGAGTCCCAATGAGCAGTTCTTC. The rearrangement joins TRBV19 to TRBJ2-1; 13 bases are a match to TRBD2. Per germline, CDR1 LNHDA and CDR2 SQIVND (reference sequence). The CDR3 length is 15 residues. V was pared by 6 bases and J by 6 bases, with 5 bases of the junction left unmatched.

The CDR3 coding sequence is TGTGCCAGCAGCCGGGACAGTAACTATGGCTACACCTTC. This translates into CASSRDSNYGYTF. The chain combines TRBV7-2 with TRBJ1-2, with 7 bases fitting TRBD1. Trimming removed 5 bases from V and 1 base from J; junction bases left unmatched: 1. The germline V gene has CDR1 SGHTA and CDR2 FQGNSA. This CDR3 is 13 amino acids long.

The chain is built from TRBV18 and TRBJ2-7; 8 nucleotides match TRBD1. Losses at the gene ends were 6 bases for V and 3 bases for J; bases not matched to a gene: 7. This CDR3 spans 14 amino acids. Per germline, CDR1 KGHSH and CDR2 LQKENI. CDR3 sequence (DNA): TGTGCCAGCTCCCCGGACAGGGACGACTACGAGCAGTACTTC. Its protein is CASSPDRDDYEQYF.

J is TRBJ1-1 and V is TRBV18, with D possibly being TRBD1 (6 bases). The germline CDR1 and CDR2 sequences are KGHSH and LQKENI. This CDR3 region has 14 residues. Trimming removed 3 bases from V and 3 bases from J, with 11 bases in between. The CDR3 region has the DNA TGTGCCAGCTCACCGACAGGAAGGGACACTGAAGCTTTCTTT. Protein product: CASSPTGRDTEAFF.

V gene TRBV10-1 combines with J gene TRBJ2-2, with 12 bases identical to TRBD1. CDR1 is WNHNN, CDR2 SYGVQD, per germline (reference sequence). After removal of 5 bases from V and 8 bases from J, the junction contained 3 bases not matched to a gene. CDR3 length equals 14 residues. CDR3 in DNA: TGCGCCAGCAGTTGGGACAGGGGGCGAGGGGAGCTGTTTTTT. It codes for CASSWDRGRGELFF.

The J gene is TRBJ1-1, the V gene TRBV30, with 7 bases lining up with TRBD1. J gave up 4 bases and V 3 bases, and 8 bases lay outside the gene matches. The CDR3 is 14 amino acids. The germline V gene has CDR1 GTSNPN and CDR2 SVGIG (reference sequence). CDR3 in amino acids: CAWRTGVGSTEAFF. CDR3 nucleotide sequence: TGTGCCTGGAGAACAGGGGTTGGGAGCACTGAAGCTTTCTTT.

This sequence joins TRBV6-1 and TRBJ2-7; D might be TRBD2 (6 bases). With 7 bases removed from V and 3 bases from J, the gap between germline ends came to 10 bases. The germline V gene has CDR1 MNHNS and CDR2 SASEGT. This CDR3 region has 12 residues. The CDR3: CASTLANYEQYF. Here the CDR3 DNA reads TGTGCCAGCACACTAGCAAACTACGAGCAGTACTTC.

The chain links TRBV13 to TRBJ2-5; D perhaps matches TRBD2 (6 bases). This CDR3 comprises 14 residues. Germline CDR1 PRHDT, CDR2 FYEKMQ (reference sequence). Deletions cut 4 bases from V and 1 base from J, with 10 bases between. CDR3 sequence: CASSSSETQETQYF. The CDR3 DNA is TGTGCCAGCAGCTCTAGCGAGACCCAAGAGACCCAGTACTTC.

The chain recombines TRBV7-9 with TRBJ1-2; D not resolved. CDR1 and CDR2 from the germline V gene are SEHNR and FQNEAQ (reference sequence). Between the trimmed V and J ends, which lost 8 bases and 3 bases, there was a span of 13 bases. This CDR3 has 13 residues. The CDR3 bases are TGTGCCAGCGGCCGTGGGCCCCACTATGGCTACACCTTC. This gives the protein CASGRGPHYGYTF.

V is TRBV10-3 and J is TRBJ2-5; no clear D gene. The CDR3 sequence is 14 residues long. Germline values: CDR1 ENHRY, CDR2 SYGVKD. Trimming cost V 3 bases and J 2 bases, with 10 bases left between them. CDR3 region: CAISEGVSQETQYF. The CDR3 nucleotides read TGTGCCATCAGTGAAGGAGTCTCACAAGAGACCCAGTACTTC.

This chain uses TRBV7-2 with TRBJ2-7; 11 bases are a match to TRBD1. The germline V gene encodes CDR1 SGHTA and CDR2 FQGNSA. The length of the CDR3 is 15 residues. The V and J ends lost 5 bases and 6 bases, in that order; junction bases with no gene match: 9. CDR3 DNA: TGTGCCAGCAGCGCGATCCGGGACAGGGGGACCGAGCAGTACTTC. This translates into CASSAIRDRGTEQYF.

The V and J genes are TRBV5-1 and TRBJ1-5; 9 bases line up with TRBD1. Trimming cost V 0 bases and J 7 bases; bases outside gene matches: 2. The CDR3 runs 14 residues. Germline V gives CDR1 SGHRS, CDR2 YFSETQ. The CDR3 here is CASSLGDRDQPQHF. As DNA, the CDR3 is TGCGCCAGCAGCTTGGGGGACAGGGACCAGCCCCAGCATTTT. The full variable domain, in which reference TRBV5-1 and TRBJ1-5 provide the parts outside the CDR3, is KAGVTQTPRYLIKTRGQQVTLSCSPISGHRSVSWYQQTPGQGLQFLFEYFSETQRNKGNFPGRFSGRQFSNSRSEMNVSTLELGDSALYLCASSLGDRDQPQHFGDGTRLSIL.

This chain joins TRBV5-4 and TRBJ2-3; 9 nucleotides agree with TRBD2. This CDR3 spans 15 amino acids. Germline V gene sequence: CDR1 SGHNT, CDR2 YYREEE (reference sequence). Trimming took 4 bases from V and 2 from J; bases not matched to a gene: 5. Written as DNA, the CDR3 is TGTGCCAGCAGCCAGGGACTAGCTTCCACAGATACGCAGTATTTT. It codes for CASSQGLASTDTQYF.

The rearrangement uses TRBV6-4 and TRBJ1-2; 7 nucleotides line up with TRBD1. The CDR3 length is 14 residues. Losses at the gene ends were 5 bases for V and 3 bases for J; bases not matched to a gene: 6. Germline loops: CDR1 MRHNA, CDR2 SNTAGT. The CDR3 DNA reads TGTGCCAGCAGTCAGGGGGTTTTCGACTATGGCTACACCTTC. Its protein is CASSQGVFDYGYTF.